Below, 9 T cell receptor beta chains from the same sample are listed, as sequenced in a study of cytomegalovirus exposure and HLA in healthy donors. The table came from immunoSEQ multiplex PCR; TCRdb's copy has only in-frame clones and leaves some out. Of 190,000 or so clones in the sample, around 83% were seen once. What was sequenced was PBMCs. The origin of the receptors is a woman between 25 and 40 years old in good health and CMV-seropositive.

This chain uses TRBV9 with TRBJ2-3; no reliable D call. Germline V gene lookup returns CDR1 SGDLS and CDR2 YYNGEE. The CDR3 spans 11 residues. Between the trimmed V and J ends, which lost 2 bases and 6 bases, there was a span of 4 bases. The CDR3 here is CASSVRDTQYF. DNA of the CDR3: TGTGCCAGCAGCGTTCGGGATACGCAGTATTTT. The variable domain in full, with the rest retrieved from reference TRBV9 and TRBJ2-3, is DSGVTQTPKHLITATGQRVTLRCSPRSGDLSVYWYQQSLDQGLQFLIQYYNGEERAKGNILERFSAQQFPDLHSELNLSSLELGDSALYFCASSVRDTQYFGPGTRLTVL.

In this sample, this clone turned up once. The chain uses TRBV27 and TRBJ1-5; D is perhaps TRBD1 (5 bases). Trimming took off 6 bases at V and 7 bases at J, with 22 bases between the two ends. CDR3 length: 16 residues. Germline assignment: CDR1 MNHEY and CDR2 SMNVEV (reference sequence). CDR3 nucleotides: TGTGCCAGCAGGCCATCCCGCGGGGGACTGGGGCAGCCCCAGCATTTT. The encoded protein is CASRPSRGGLGQPQHF.

V gene TRBV18 combines with J gene TRBJ2-5; 8 nucleotides match TRBD1. The V and J ends lost 3 bases and 3 bases, in that order; junction bases with no gene match: 6. Per germline, CDR1 KGHSH and CDR2 LQKENI. The CDR3 covers 15 residues. In nucleotides, the CDR3 is TGTGCCAGCTCACCGCCGAGGACAGGGAAAGAGACCCAGTACTTC. Its translation: CASSPPRTGKETQYF.

V and J are TRBV5-1 and TRBJ2-1; perhaps TRBD1 as D (6 bases). Trimming removed 0 bases from V and 8 bases from J, with 21 bases in between. Germline-derived CDR1 and CDR2 are SGHRS and YFSETQ. The length of the CDR3 is 17 residues. CDR3 protein: CASSLAVGAPLNDEQFF. For the CDR3, the DNA is TGCGCCAGCAGCTTGGCCGTGGGGGCCCCCCTTAACGATGAGCAGTTCTTC.

This chain links TRBV7-2 with TRBJ2-1; D is perhaps TRBD1 (7 bases). Trimming took 5 bases from V and 0 from J, leaving 11 bases between them. This CDR3 region has 15 residues. Per the germline V gene, CDR1 is SGHTA and CDR2 is FQGNSA. In DNA form, the CDR3 reads TGTGCCAGCAGCGGGAGGACAGGCTCCTACAATGAGCAGTTCTTC. Translating gives CASSGRTGSYNEQFF.

The chain is built from TRBV5-1 and TRBJ2-7, with a possible D match to TRBD1 (5 bases). Germline V gene sequence: CDR1 SGHRS, CDR2 YFSETQ. V was trimmed by 1 base and J by 6 bases, leaving 11 bases between them. This CDR3 is built from 13 residues. CDR3 amino acids: CASSLRLRGEQYF. In DNA, the CDR3 is TGCGCCAGCAGCTTGCGACTTAGGGGCGAGCAGTACTTC.

The chain carries TRBV5-1 and TRBJ2-7, with 7 bases fitting TRBD2. V shed 4 bases and J 0 bases; nucleotides not matched to a gene: 4. The CDR3 contains 14 residues. Looked up from germline, CDR1 is SGHRS and CDR2 is YFSETQ. CDR3 bases: TGCGCCAGCAGCCAGCGGGATCTCTCCTACGAGCAGTACTTC. This encodes CASSQRDLSYEQYF.

This chain links TRBV4-1 with TRBJ2-5; D is perhaps TRBD2 (5 bases). Per the germline V gene, CDR1 is MGHRA and CDR2 is YSYEKL. This CDR3 comprises 14 residues. Trimming cost V 3 bases and J 2 bases, with 10 bases left between them. The CDR3 loop reads CASSHHGIQETQYF. The CDR3 DNA reads TGCGCCAGCAGCCACCACGGGATTCAAGAGACCCAGTACTTC.

This clone was detected a few times. The CDR3 bases are TGCAGTGGGGCGGGGACCAACATTCAGTACTTC. Amino acid sequence: CSGAGTNIQYF. This rearrangement joins TRBV20-1 to TRBJ2-4, with D perhaps TRBD2 (6 bases). The CDR3 loop spans 11 amino acids. The ends were cut back, 7 bases at V and 7 bases at J, with 11 bases in the middle. Germline-derived CDR1 and CDR2 are DFQATT and SNEGSKA (reference sequence).